This TCR beta chain was captured in a study of post-analysis software for immune sequencing data. The wider study: Patients had relapsing-remitting, secondary progressive or progressive-relapsing multiple sclerosis; some lacked subtype. General study points: Samples prepared in the same batch strongly co-clustered by F measure. Elevated frequency relative to controls characterized roughly 5 TRBV segments in patients, TRBV5-6, TRBV5-1 and TRBV20-1 among them.

TCR beta libraries were prepared from cDNA with unique molecular identifiers. TCRdb ran MiXCR on the PCR reads and lists one entry per CDR3 protein. Found here are around 260,000 distinct CDR3 sequences, approximately 34% of them singletons; the top ten hold around 5.2%. As for this clonotype: The target antigen is unknown.

The CDR3 extends over 11 amino acids. The germline V gene encodes CDR1 MNHEY and CDR2 SVGAGI. V lost 0 bases to trimming and J lost 9 bases, with 3 bases between them. The sequence was obtained from a girl aged 10 to 17 with multiple sclerosis. Material: blood. The chain couples TRBV6-5 to TRBJ2-1; D gene uncertain. In DNA, the CDR3 is TGTGCCAGCAGTTACTCGGGTGAGCAGTTCTTC. This encodes CASSYSGEQFF.